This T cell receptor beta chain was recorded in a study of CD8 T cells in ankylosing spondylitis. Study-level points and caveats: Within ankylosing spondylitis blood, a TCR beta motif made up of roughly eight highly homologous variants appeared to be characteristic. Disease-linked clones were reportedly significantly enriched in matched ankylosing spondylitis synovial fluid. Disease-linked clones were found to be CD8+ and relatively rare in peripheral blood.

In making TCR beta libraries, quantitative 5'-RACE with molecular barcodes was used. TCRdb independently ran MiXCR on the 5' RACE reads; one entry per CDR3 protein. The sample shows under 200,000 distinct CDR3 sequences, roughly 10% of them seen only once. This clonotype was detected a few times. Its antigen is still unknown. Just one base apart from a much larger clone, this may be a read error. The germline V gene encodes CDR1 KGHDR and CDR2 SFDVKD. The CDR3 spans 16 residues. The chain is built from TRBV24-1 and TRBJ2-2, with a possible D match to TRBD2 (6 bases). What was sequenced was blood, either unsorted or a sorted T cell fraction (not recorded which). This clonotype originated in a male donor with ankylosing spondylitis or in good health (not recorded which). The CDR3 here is CATSDPGTLNTAELFF. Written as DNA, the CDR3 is TGTGCCACCAGTGACCCCGGGACTCTTAACACCGCGGAGCTGTTTTTT.